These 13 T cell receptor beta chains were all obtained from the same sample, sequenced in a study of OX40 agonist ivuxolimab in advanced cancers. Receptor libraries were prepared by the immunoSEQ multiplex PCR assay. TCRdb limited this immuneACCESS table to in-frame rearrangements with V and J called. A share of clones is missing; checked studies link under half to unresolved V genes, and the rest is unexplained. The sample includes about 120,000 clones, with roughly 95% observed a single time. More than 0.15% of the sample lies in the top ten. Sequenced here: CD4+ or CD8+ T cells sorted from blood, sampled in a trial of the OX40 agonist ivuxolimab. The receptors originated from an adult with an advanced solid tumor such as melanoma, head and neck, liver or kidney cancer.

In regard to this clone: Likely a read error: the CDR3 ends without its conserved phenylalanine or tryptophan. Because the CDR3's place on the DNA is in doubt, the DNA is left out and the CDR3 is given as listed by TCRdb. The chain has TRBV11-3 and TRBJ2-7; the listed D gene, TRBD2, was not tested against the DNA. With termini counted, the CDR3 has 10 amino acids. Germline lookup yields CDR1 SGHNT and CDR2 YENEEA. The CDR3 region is CASSLAGELS.

The CDR3, as DNA: TGTGCCAGCAGCCCGGTGTCCTATGGCTACACCTTC. It is translated as CASSPVSYGYTF. This chain connects TRBV6-6 to TRBJ1-2, with D uncertain. Germline lookup yields CDR1 MNHNY and CDR2 SVGAGI (reference sequence). V gave up 6 bases and J gave up 4 bases, with 9 bases separating them. The CDR3 spans 12 residues.

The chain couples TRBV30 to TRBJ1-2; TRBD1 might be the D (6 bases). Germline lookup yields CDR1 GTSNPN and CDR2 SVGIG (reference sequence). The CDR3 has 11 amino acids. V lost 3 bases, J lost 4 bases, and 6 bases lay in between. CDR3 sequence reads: CAWRQGYGYTF. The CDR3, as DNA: TGTGCCTGGAGACAGGGCTATGGCTACACCTTC.

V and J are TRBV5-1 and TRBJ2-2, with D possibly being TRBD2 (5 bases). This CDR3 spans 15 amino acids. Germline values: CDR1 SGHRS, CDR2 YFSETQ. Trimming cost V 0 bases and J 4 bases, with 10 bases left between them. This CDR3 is CASSLGGLGTGELFF. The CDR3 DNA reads TGCGCCAGCAGCTTGGGCGGGCTCGGCACCGGGGAGCTGTTTTTT.

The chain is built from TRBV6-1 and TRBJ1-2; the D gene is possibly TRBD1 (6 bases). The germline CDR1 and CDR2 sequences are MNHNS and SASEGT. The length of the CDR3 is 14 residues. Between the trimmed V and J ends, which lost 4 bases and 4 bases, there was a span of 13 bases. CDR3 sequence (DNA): TGTGCCAGCAGTGTTGAGGGGGGCAGCTATGGCTACACCTTC. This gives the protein CASSVEGGSYGYTF.

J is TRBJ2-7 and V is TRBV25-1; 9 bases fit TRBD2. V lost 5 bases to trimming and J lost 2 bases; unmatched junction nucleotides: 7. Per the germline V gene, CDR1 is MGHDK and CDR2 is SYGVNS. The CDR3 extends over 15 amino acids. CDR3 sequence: CASSHPSGNTYEQYF. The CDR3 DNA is TGTGCCAGCAGTCATCCTAGCGGGAATACCTACGAGCAGTACTTC.

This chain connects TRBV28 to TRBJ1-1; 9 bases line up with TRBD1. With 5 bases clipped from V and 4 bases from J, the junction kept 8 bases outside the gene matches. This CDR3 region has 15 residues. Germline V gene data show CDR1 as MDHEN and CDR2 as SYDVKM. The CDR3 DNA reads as TGTGCCAGCAGTGTGAACAGGGGGCACAGCACTGAAGCTTTCTTT. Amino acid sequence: CASSVNRGHSTEAFF.

The CDR3 here is CASRGTVNQPQHF. The CDR3 DNA is TGTGCCAGTAGAGGGACGGTCAATCAGCCCCAGCATTTT. The V gene is TRBV19, the J gene TRBJ1-5; tentatively, D is TRBD1 (5 bases). CDR1 LNHDA and CDR2 SQIVND come from the germline V gene (reference sequence). The CDR3 is 13 residues long. V lost 6 bases, J lost 3 bases, and 9 bases lay in between.

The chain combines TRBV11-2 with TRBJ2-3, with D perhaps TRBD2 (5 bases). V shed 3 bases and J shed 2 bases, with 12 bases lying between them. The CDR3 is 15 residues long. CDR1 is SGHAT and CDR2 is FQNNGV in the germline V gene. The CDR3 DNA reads TGTGCCAGCAGCTTCGGCGCGGGCCCCACAGATACGCAGTATTTT. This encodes CASSFGAGPTDTQYF.

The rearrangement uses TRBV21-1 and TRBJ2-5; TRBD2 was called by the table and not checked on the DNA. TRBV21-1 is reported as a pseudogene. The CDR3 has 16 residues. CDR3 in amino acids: CASSKEVAGDMETQYF. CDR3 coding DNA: TGTGCCAGCAGCAAAGAGGTAGCGGGAGATATGGAGACCCAGTACTTC.

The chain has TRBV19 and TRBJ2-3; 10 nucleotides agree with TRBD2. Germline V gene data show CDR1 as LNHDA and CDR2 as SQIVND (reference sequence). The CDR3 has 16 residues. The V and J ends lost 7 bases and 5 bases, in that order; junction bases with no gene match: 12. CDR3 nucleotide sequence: TGTGCCAGTACCCAAACTAGCGGGATTGGAGGAGATACGCAGTATTTT. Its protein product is CASTQTSGIGGDTQYF.

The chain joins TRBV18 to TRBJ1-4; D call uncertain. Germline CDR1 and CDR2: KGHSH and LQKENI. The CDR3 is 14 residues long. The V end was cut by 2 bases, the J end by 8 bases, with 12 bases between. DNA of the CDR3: TGTGCCAGCTCACCAAGCCCCTCCGGGGAAAAACTGTTTTTT. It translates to CASSPSPSGEKLFF.

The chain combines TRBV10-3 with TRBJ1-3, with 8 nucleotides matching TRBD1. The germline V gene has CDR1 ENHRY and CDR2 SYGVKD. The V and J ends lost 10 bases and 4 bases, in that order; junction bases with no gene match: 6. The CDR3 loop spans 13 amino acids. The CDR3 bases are TGTGCCACTTCGACAGGGGTAGGAAACACCATATATTTT. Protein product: CATSTGVGNTIYF.